Following are 27 T cell receptor beta chains from one sample sequenced in a study of blood T cell repertoires in COVID-19. Sequenced by immunoSEQ multiplex PCR; TCRdb stores in-frame clones only, minus some. The table has 80,000 or so clones, roughly four fifths seen once. Sequencing used peripheral blood. The receptors come from a human donor in a cohort sampled during active COVID-19.

The chain employs TRBV7-9 and TRBJ2-7; 7 positions agree with TRBD2. The CDR3 runs to 17 residues. Looked up from germline, CDR1 is SEHNR and CDR2 is FQNEAQ (reference sequence). Trimming at V came to 4 bases and at J to 3 bases, leaving 15 bases not matched to a gene. The CDR3 sequence is CASSSRKSSGSDYEQYF. The CDR3 DNA reads as TGTGCCAGCAGCTCGCGAAAATCTAGCGGCTCGGACTACGAGCAGTACTTC.

This chain connects TRBV23-1 to TRBJ1-1; tentative D call: TRBD1 (6 bases). TRBV23-1 qualifies as an ORF whose function is uncertain. The V and J ends lost 7 bases and 1 base respectively, with 13 bases between them. CDR3 length: 14 amino acids. The CDR3: CASTKQGRNTEAFF. Here the CDR3 DNA reads TGCGCCAGCACGAAACAGGGACGGAACACTGAAGCTTTCTTT.

This clone was observed a few times. The chain is built from TRBV4-2 and TRBJ1-1; 8 nucleotides match TRBD1. The CDR3 totals 12 residues. The J segment lost 10 bases and the V segment lost 1 base, leaving 2 bases of the junction unmatched. The germline V gene encodes CDR1 LGHNA and CDR2 YNFKEQ. The CDR3 protein is CASSQGDRGAFF. The CDR3 nucleotides are TGTGCCAGCAGCCAAGGAGACAGGGGAGCTTTCTTT.

Only a few counts were recorded for this clone. This chain joins TRBV18 and TRBJ1-1; TRBD1 agrees at 9 bases. V shed 2 bases, J shed 3 bases, and the junction held 4 bases outside the gene matches. CDR1 and CDR2 from the germline V gene are KGHSH and LQKENI. The CDR3 runs 15 residues. This chain's CDR3 is CASSPGDRVDTEAFF. Written as DNA, the CDR3 is TGTGCCAGCTCACCAGGGGACAGGGTGGACACTGAAGCTTTCTTT.

This chain uses TRBV6-2 or TRBV6-3 with TRBJ1-2; no firm D call. With 2 bases removed from V and 4 bases from J, the gap between germline ends came to 8 bases. Germline assignment: CDR1 MNHEY and CDR2 SVGEGT. The CDR3 spans 13 residues. CDR3 in amino acids: CASSYGEIYGYTF. As DNA, the CDR3 is TGTGCCAGCAGTTACGGGGAGATCTATGGCTACACCTTC.

The rearrangement uses TRBV4-3 and TRBJ1-4; 7 bases align to TRBD1. The CDR3 contains 16 residues. V was clipped by 0 bases and J by 7 bases; unmatched bases: 8. Per germline, CDR1 LGHNA and CDR2 YSLEER. The CDR3 DNA reads as TGCGCCAGCAGCCAAGATTCGAGGGGGCGCGGTGAAAAACTGTTTTTT. This codes for CASSQDSRGRGEKLFF.

This clone occurred a few times. The J gene is TRBJ2-7, the V gene TRBV7-2; TRBD2 aligns across 11 bases. Germline V gene data show CDR1 as SGHTA and CDR2 as FQGNSA. The length of the CDR3 is 15 residues. The V and J ends lost 1 base and 6 bases, in that order; junction bases with no gene match: 5. DNA of the CDR3: TGTGCCAGCAGCTTAGTAGCGGGGGGGCGTGGCGAGCAGTACTTC. It encodes CASSLVAGGRGEQYF.

The V call is TRBV6-4, the J call TRBJ1-1, with a tentative D call TRBD1 (6 bases). Deletions cut 6 bases from V and 3 bases from J, with 14 bases between. Germline CDR1 is MRHNA and CDR2 is SNTAGT. The CDR3 spans 14 residues. The DNA of the CDR3 is TGTGCCAGCAGGGGACACCTTAGGGACACTGAAGCTTTCTTT. Its protein product is CASRGHLRDTEAFF.

The rearrangement links TRBV12-3 or TRBV12-4 to TRBJ1-2; TRBD1 matches at 9 bases. Unmatched junction bases numbered 3, after V lost 5 bases and J lost 5 bases. The CDR3 sequence is 13 residues long. Here the CDR3 reads CASSPGTGYGYTF. The DNA for the CDR3 is TGTGCCAGCAGTCCCGGGACAGGGTATGGCTACACCTTC.

The chain combines TRBV5-4 with TRBJ2-7, with 8 positions matching TRBD1. The V gene's germline CDR1 is SGHNT and CDR2 YYREEE (reference sequence). The CDR3 runs 14 residues. J gave up 1 base and V 5 bases, and 5 bases lay outside the gene matches. CDR3 nucleotide sequence: TGTGCCAGCAGTCACGACAGGGGTTCCTACGAGCAGTACTTC. This translates into CASSHDRGSYEQYF. The full variable domain, rest sourced from reference TRBV5-4 and TRBJ2-7, is ETGVTQSPTHLIKTRGQQVTLRCSSQSGHNTVSWYQQALGQGPQFIFQYYREEENGRGNFPPRFSGLQFPNYSSELNVNALELDDSALYLCASSHDRGSYEQYFGPGTRLTVT.

The chain uses TRBV27 and TRBJ1-1, with D possibly being TRBD1 (6 bases). The V end lost 5 bases, the J end lost 1 base, and 17 bases lay between the germline ends. Per germline, CDR1 MNHEY and CDR2 SMNVEV (reference sequence). This CDR3 region has 16 residues. This CDR3 reads CASSLIGGAGNTEAFF. The DNA for the CDR3 is TGTGCCAGCAGTCTAATAGGGGGGGCGGGGAACACTGAAGCTTTCTTT.

V and J are TRBV15 and TRBJ2-1, with TRBD2 matching over 12 bases. Germline CDR1 reads LNHNV; CDR2 reads YYDKDF (reference sequence). The CDR3 loop spans 18 amino acids. The junction had 7 bases not matched to a gene; V was cut back by 4 bases and J by 0 bases. Here the CDR3 reads CATSKLTSGGFSYNEQFF. In DNA form, the CDR3 reads TGTGCCACCAGCAAACTTACTAGCGGGGGGTTCTCCTACAATGAGCAGTTCTTC.

The chain has TRBV7-3 and TRBJ2-7, with 9 bases lining up with TRBD1. This CDR3 has 13 residues. Per the germline V gene, CDR1 is SGHTA and CDR2 is FQGTGA. Trimming cost V 5 bases and J 7 bases; bases outside gene matches: 6. For the CDR3, the DNA is TGTGCCAGCAGCCCGGGACAGGGAGTAGAGCAGTACTTC. It encodes CASSPGQGVEQYF.

CDR3 in amino acids: CASRLANTEAFF. In DNA form, the CDR3 reads TGTGCCAGCAGGCTGGCGAACACTGAAGCTTTCTTT. The chain is built from TRBV12-3 or TRBV12-4 and TRBJ1-1; D not resolved. Trimming took off 6 bases at V and 1 base at J, with 6 bases between the two ends. This CDR3 has 12 amino acids.

This rearrangement joins TRBV30 to TRBJ2-7; 8 bases match TRBD1. Germline V CDR1 and CDR2: GTSNPN, SVGIG (reference sequence). The CDR3 has 12 residues. V was pared by 8 bases and J by 2 bases, with 5 bases of the junction left unmatched. Here the CDR3 DNA reads TGTGCCGCCGACAGGGGTACCTACGAGCAGTACTTC. It encodes CAADRGTYEQYF.

This CDR3 is CASSQGLAGTDTQYF. Here the CDR3 DNA reads TGTGCCAGCAGCCAGGGACTAGCGGGCACAGATACGCAGTATTTT. This chain uses TRBV3-1 (or the pseudogene TRBV3-2) with TRBJ2-3, with 11 bases matching TRBD2. This CDR3 has 15 amino acids. CDR1 and CDR2 from the germline V gene are LGHDT and YNNKEL (reference sequence). The trim removed 3 bases at V and 1 base at J, leaving 0 bases unmatched.

For the CDR3, the DNA is TGTGCCAGCAGCCAAGCGCGGGGGAGTAACAATGAGCAGTTCTTC. It encodes CASSQARGSNNEQFF. V usage is TRBV4-2 and J usage is TRBJ2-1; TRBD2 matches 7 bases. Germline V gives CDR1 LGHNA, CDR2 YNFKEQ. This CDR3 is 15 amino acids long. The V segment lost 1 base and the J segment 5 bases; nucleotides outside the gene matches: 5.

The chain uses TRBV5-4 and TRBJ2-7; 14 bases agree with TRBD2. The CDR3 runs to 15 residues. Germline loops: CDR1 SGHNT, CDR2 YYREEE (reference sequence). V trimming: 3 bases; J trimming: 3 bases; junction bases outside the gene matches: 2. CDR3 amino acids: CASSSGTSGGYEQYF. For the CDR3, the DNA is TGTGCCAGCAGCTCGGGGACTAGCGGGGGCTACGAGCAGTACTTC.

The chain carries TRBV10-3 and TRBJ1-2; TRBD1 matches at 9 bases. V trimming: 6 bases; J trimming: 6 bases; junction bases outside the gene matches: 5. Germline CDR1 and CDR2: ENHRY and SYGVKD. This CDR3 region has 13 residues. CDR3 in amino acids: CAISDRGRDGYTF. As DNA, the CDR3 is TGTGCCATCAGCGACAGGGGGAGAGATGGCTACACCTTC.

The chain carries TRBV30 and TRBJ1-5; a possible D gene is TRBD1 (6 bases). Trimming removed 3 bases from V and 5 bases from J, with 17 bases in between. The germline V gene encodes CDR1 GTSNPN and CDR2 SVGIG (reference sequence). The CDR3 has 15 residues. CDR3 sequence (DNA): TGTGCCTGGAGCTGGGGTGGGGGCGCAGATCAGCCCCAGCATTTT. Residues: CAWSWGGGADQPQHF.

This rearrangement joins TRBV3-1 (or the pseudogene TRBV3-2) to TRBJ1-5; possibly TRBD1 for D (5 bases). CDR1 LGHDT and CDR2 YNNKEL come from the germline V gene (reference sequence). The CDR3 covers 15 residues. V was cut by 2 bases and J by 10 bases, with 18 bases left in between. CDR3 bases: TGTGCCAGCAGCCAATCCGACAGCAAAATACAACCCCAGCATTTT. Translation: CASSQSDSKIQPQHF.

Comment on this clone: The same CDR3 can be traced to other DNA sequences in this sample. The chain has TRBV7-9 and TRBJ2-3, with TRBD2 as a possible D gene (5 bases). The CDR3 is 14 amino acids. Trimming pared 0 bases from V and 1 base from J, leaving 5 bases between. The germline CDR1 and CDR2 sequences are SEHNR and FQNEAQ (reference sequence). The CDR3 sequence is CASSLAGGTDTQYF. The CDR3, as DNA: TGTGCCAGCAGCTTAGCCGGGGGCACAGATACGCAGTATTTT.

This chain joins TRBV25-1 and TRBJ1-2; 7 bases are shared with TRBD1. Per germline, CDR1 MGHDK and CDR2 SYGVNS. The trim removed 6 bases at V and 4 bases at J, leaving 2 bases unmatched. This CDR3 has 12 residues. CDR3 DNA sequence: TGTGCCAGCAGAGGGACAGCCTATGGCTACACCTTC. Residues: CASRGTAYGYTF.

J is TRBJ1-4 and V is TRBV27; the match to TRBD1 covers 8 bases. V lost 6 bases to trimming and J lost 7 bases; unmatched junction nucleotides: 7. The CDR3 sequence is 14 residues long. The germline V gene encodes CDR1 MNHEY and CDR2 SMNVEV (reference sequence). This CDR3 reads CASRSQGVTEKLFF. The CDR3 DNA reads as TGTGCCAGCAGATCACAGGGGGTCACTGAAAAACTGTTTTTT.

The chain is built from TRBV6-6 and TRBJ1-5; possibly TRBD1 for D (5 bases). Germline V gene data show CDR1 as MNHNY and CDR2 as SVGAGI (reference sequence). Trimming pared 4 bases from V and 3 bases from J, leaving 10 bases between. CDR3 length: 14 residues. CDR3 DNA: TGTGCCAGCAGTTCCGGGGGAAACAATCAGCCCCAGCATTTT. It yields the protein CASSSGGNNQPQHF.

This chain links TRBV5-6 with TRBJ1-2; 11 bases map to TRBD1. The CDR3 contains 18 residues. V lost 4 bases to trimming and J lost 4 bases; unmatched junction nucleotides: 15. Per germline, CDR1 SGHDT and CDR2 YYEEEE. CDR3 sequence: CASSGGQGDVLFSYGYTF. The CDR3 coding sequence is TGTGCCAGCAGCGGGGGACAGGGGGACGTACTCTTTTCCTATGGCTACACCTTC.

The rearrangement joins TRBV4-3 to TRBJ1-5; D is perhaps TRBD1 (6 bases). CDR3 length: 18 residues. Trimming took 0 bases from V and 7 from J, leaving 22 bases between them. Per germline, CDR1 LGHNA and CDR2 YSLEER. The CDR3 protein is CASSQDPNDILQGQPQHF. Here the CDR3 DNA reads TGCGCCAGCAGCCAAGATCCTAATGATATATTACAGGGACAGCCCCAGCATTTT.